Listed below are T cell receptor beta chains from one sample, sequenced in a study of T cell responses to AZD1222 COVID-19 vaccine. TCRdb keeps only in-frame clones here, not all; method: immunoSEQ multiplex PCR. The sample has 150,000 to 200,000 clones; around 93% are singletons. Sequenced here: peripheral blood, sampled 28 days after the second AZD1222 dose. All receptors come from an adult who received the AZD1222 COVID-19 vaccine. Each CDR3 is given with its conserved first and last residue. The order of the fields is V gene, clone size, J gene, D gene, CDR3 length, CDR3 protein, CDR3 DNA. A D gene is named only where the DNA matches it firmly. Clone size, where shown, is once, few, many, or a class for clones that have expanded.

>TRBV6-4|-|TRBJ2-7|-|14
CASAPQGSSNEQYF
TGTGCCAGCGCCCCGCAGGGGTCGTCCAACGAGCAGTACTTC
>TRBV6-5|-|TRBJ1-4|-|14
CASRRVLTNEKLFF
TGTGCCAGCCGAAGGGTCCTCACTAATGAAAAACTGTTTTTT
>TRBV9|-|TRBJ2-3|TRBD2|14
CASSPRTSGGTQYF
TGTGCCAGCAGCCCCCGGACTAGCGGGGGAACGCAGTATTTT
>TRBV9|-|TRBJ1-4|-|16
CASSVESMGTNEKLFF
TGTGCCAGCAGCGTAGAATCGATGGGAACTAATGAAAAACTGTTTTTT
>TRBV2|once|TRBJ1-6|-|15
CASSELSGVNSPLHF
TGTGCCAGCAGTGAATTGTCAGGGGTTAATTCACCCCTCCACTTT
>TRBV6-5|-|TRBJ1-6|TRBD1|14
CASDRGSGNSPLHF
TGTGCCAGCGACAGGGGGTCGGGTAATTCACCCCTCCACTTT
>TRBV5-1|-|TRBJ1-3|-|17
CASSVGHGGRTGNTIYF
TGCGCCAGCAGCGTAGGACACGGGGGCCGGACTGGAAACACCATATATTTT
>TRBV19|-|TRBJ1-5|-|11
CASSSNQPQHF
TGTGCCAGTAGTTCCAATCAGCCCCAGCATTTT
>TRBV28|-|TRBJ1-2|TRBD1|13
CASSLYRGPGYTF
TGTGCCAGCAGTTTGTACAGGGGGCCTGGCTACACCTTC
>TRBV9|once|TRBJ1-6|-|16
CASSDSVSSYNSPLHF
TGTGCCAGCAGCGACTCCGTGAGCTCCTATAATTCACCCCTCCACTTT
>TRBV18|-|TRBJ2-7|TRBD1|15
CASSPSGTGSYEQYF
TGTGCCAGCTCGCCGTCCGGGACAGGGAGTTACGAGCAGTACTTC
>TRBV28|-|TRBJ1-6|-|19
CASTNTGTARSSYNSPLHF
TGTGCCAGCACCAACACGGGGACGGCCAGGAGCTCCTATAATTCACCCCTCCACTTT
>TRBV29-1|few|TRBJ1-1|-|13
CSVVVRANTEAFF
TGCAGCGTTGTAGTCAGAGCTAACACTGAAGCTTTCTTT
>TRBV4-1|-|TRBJ1-1|-|14
CASSPQGRNTEAFF
TGCGCCAGCAGCCCCCAGGGGCGGAACACTGAAGCTTTCTTT
>TRBV9|-|TRBJ1-5|-|14
CASSVDHEGQPQHF
TGTGCCAGCAGCGTAGATCACGAGGGTCAGCCCCAGCATTTT
>TRBV5-1|once|TRBJ1-2|TRBD1|15
CASSLGQGYSYGYTF
TGCGCCAGCAGCTTAGGACAGGGTTACTCCTATGGCTACACCTTC
>TRBV18|-|TRBJ1-1|-|14
CASSSTQGPTEAFF
TGTGCCAGCTCATCAACCCAGGGGCCAACTGAAGCTTTCTTT
>TRBV29-1|-|TRBJ1-4|-|11
CSVTVNEKLFF
TGCAGCGTGACGGTTAATGAAAAACTGTTTTTT
>TRBV30|-|TRBJ1-1|-|15
CAWSVGGWGNTEAFF
TGTGCCTGGAGTGTTGGTGGCTGGGGGAACACTGAAGCTTTCTTT
>TRBV4-1|-|TRBJ1-3|-|18
CASSQDFLRGIAGNTIYF
TGCGCCAGCAGCCAAGATTTTCTACGAGGGATCGCTGGAAACACCATATATTTT
>TRBV29-1|-|TRBJ1-2|-|11
CSYSENYDYTF
TGCAGTTATTCGGAAAACTATGACTACACCTTC
>TRBV9|-|TRBJ2-3|TRBD2|17
CASSVAGTSGGTDTQYF
TGTGCCAGCAGCGTAGCGGGGACAAGCGGGGGGACAGATACGCAGTATTTT
>TRBV19|once|TRBJ1-2|-|18
CASSLRAADQHVNYGYTF
TGTGCCAGTAGTTTAAGGGCGGCAGATCAACACGTTAACTATGGCTACACCTTC
>TRBV6-5|once|TRBJ1-2|-|15
CASSYSKGQLYGYTF
TGTGCCAGCAGTTACTCGAAAGGACAACTATATGGCTACACCTTC